This T cell receptor beta chain came from a study of regulatory T cells. Comments on this clone: Its antigen is undetermined.

The germline V gene has CDR1 KGHSH and CDR2 LQKENI. This CDR3 is built from 14 residues. The V end was cut by 6 bases, the J end by 5 bases, with 17 bases between. Study results and caveats: Compared with controls, patient regulatory T-cell samples yielded roughly tenfold fewer unique productive reads. Regulatory T cells from CD3G-deficient patients were less diverse than autologous conventional CD4+ cells and control regulatory cells.

The PCR used 52 TRBV and 13 TRBJ primers. Sequencing was performed with immunoSEQ multiplex PCR; in TCRdb, only in-frame clones are kept and a portion is missing. The sample has around 4,000 clones, 91% seen once. All CD3G-deficient patients showed autoimmunity, more severe in two. Patients, 2 to 39 years old, had expanded memory T-cell proportions. Regulatory (CD25-high CD127-low) and conventional (CD25-low CD127-high) CD4+ T cells were sorted separately. This clonotype originated in a child under 10 years old with CD3G deficiency. This chain uses TRBV18 with TRBJ2-7, with TRBD1 as a possible D gene (6 bases). The specimen sequenced was CD4+ Tregs sorted from blood. DNA for the CDR3: TGTGCCAGCTCTCCCGGGACACCGCGGGACGAGCAGTACTTC. This encodes CASSPGTPRDEQYF.